Listed below are T cell receptor beta chains from one sample, sequenced in a study of cytomegalovirus exposure and HLA in healthy donors. Produced via immunoSEQ multiplex PCR; TCRdb's table is partial and in-frame only. This sample has around 200,000 clones, with 70% to 75% found just once. Sequenced material: PBMCs. The source is a woman aged 25 to 39 in good health and CMV-seropositive. Both conserved end residues are part of each CDR3. Fields, in order: clone size, V gene, J gene, D gene, CDR3 DNA, CDR3 protein. The D gene is left open where the match is weak. Size is omitted from some rows. Given values are once, few, many or a class for expanded clones.

size: .; V: TRBV29-1; J: TRBJ1-6; D: .; DNA: TGCAGCGTTGATCTGGGGACTGACGGTTCACCCCTCCACTTT; CDR3: CSVDLGTDGSPLHF
size: few; V: TRBV18; J: TRBJ1-4; D: .; DNA: TGTGCCAGCTCACCGAAAACGGCCGGGGGAATTGAAAAACTGTTTTTT; CDR3: CASSPKTAGGIEKLFF
size: .; V: TRBV29-1; J: TRBJ2-3; D: .; DNA: TGCAGCGTTTCGGAGGCCGCAGATACGCAGTATTTT; CDR3: CSVSEAADTQYF
size: .; V: TRBV19; J: TRBJ2-3; D: TRBD2; DNA: TGTGCCAGTAGTATCGGGGCCCTACGGGGGAGGGAGACAGATACGCAGTATTTT; CDR3: CASSIGALRGRETDTQYF
size: .; V: TRBV19; J: TRBJ1-1; D: .; DNA: TGTGCCAGTAGTGAGGGGGTGAACACTGAAGCTTTCTTT; CDR3: CASSEGVNTEAFF
size: .; V: TRBV18; J: TRBJ2-7; D: .; DNA: TGTGCCAGCTCACCAGGGGGCTCGTACGAGCAGTACTTC; CDR3: CASSPGGSYEQYF
size: .; V: TRBV5-1; J: TRBJ2-3; D: TRBD2; DNA: TGCGCCAGCAGCTTGTGGCTAGCGGGCACAGATACGCAGTATTTT; CDR3: CASSLWLAGTDTQYF
size: .; V: TRBV5-4; J: TRBJ2-3; D: TRBD2; DNA: TGTGCCAGCAGCTTGCCTAGCGGGACTAGCACAGATACGCAGTATTTT; CDR3: CASSLPSGTSTDTQYF
size: once; V: TRBV2; J: TRBJ2-1; D: .; DNA: TGTGCCAGCAGGGGAAGGGGAGGCGGTGAGCAGTTCTTC; CDR3: CASRGRGGGEQFF
size: once; V: TRBV5-1; J: TRBJ1-1; D: .; DNA: TGCGCCAGCAGCGGAAGCGGTTTCGGGAGAAACACTGAAGCTTTCTTT; CDR3: CASSGSGFGRNTEAFF
size: .; V: TRBV6-1; J: TRBJ1-5; D: .; DNA: TGTGCCAGCAGTGAACGTCAGCGAACGATTAAACCCCAGCATTTT; CDR3: CASSERQRTIKPQHF
size: .; V: TRBV5-4; J: TRBJ2-1; D: TRBD1; DNA: TGTGCCAGCAGCCCCGGACAGGGTTGGGATGAGCAGTTCTTC; CDR3: CASSPGQGWDEQFF
size: .; V: TRBV5-1; J: TRBJ2-5; D: .; DNA: TGCGCCAGCAGCTTGGTCCAGGGGGGAGAGACCCAGTACTTC; CDR3: CASSLVQGGETQYF
size: .; V: TRBV15; J: TRBJ2-7; D: .; DNA: TGTGCCACCAGCAGAGAAGGATCGGTAGCCGAGCAGTACTTC; CDR3: CATSREGSVAEQYF
size: .; V: TRBV27; J: TRBJ1-5; D: .; DNA: TGTGCCAGCAGTTTCGCCGGGTATAGCAATCAGCCCCAGCATTTT; CDR3: CASSFAGYSNQPQHF
size: .; V: TRBV5-5; J: TRBJ1-2; D: TRBD1; DNA: TGTGCCAGCAGCTTGGAGGACAGGAAAGCTAACTATGGCTACACCTTC; CDR3: CASSLEDRKANYGYTF
size: .; V: TRBV5-6; J: TRBJ1-2; D: .; DNA: TGTGCCAGCGCGAGGGCAGCGGCTTTTGGATATGGCTACACCTTC; CDR3: CASARAAAFGYGYTF